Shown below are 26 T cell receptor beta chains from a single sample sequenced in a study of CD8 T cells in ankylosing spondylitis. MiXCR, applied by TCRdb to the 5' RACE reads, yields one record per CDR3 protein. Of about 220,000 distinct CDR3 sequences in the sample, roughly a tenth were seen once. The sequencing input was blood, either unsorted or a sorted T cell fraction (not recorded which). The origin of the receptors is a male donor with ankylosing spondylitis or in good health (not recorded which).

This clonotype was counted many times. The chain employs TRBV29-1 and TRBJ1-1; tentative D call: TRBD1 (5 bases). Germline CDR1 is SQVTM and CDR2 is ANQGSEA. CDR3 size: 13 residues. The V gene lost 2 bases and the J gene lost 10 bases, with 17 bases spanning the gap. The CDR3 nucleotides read TGCAGCGTTGAAAAGGGGTCGGGTTCAGTAGCTTTCTTT. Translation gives CSVEKGSGSVAFF.

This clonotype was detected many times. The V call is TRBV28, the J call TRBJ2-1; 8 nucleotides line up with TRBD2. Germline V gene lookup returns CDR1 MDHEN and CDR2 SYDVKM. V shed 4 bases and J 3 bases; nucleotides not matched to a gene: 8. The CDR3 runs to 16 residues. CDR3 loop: CASSYTSGGSYNEQFF. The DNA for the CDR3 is TGTGCCAGCAGTTATACAAGCGGGGGTAGCTACAATGAGCAGTTCTTC. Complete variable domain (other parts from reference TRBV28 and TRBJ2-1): DVKVTQSSRYLVKRTGEKVFLECVQDMDHENMFWYRQDPGLGLRLIYFSYDVKMKEKGDIPEGYSVSREKKERFSLILESASTNQTSMYLCASSYTSGGSYNEQFFGPGTRLTVL.

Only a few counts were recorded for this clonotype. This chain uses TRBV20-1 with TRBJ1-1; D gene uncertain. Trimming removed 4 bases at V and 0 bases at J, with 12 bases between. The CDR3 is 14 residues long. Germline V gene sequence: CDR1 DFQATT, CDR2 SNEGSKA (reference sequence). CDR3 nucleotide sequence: TGCAGTGCTACCCCACAGAGCATGAACACTGAAGCTTTCTTT. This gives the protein CSATPQSMNTEAFF.

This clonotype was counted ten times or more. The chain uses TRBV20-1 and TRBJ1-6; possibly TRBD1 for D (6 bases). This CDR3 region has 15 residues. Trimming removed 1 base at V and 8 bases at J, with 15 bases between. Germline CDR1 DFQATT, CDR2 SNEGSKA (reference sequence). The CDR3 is CSARGTGITDSPLHF. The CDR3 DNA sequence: TGCAGTGCTAGAGGAACAGGGATTACGGATTCACCCCTCCACTTT.

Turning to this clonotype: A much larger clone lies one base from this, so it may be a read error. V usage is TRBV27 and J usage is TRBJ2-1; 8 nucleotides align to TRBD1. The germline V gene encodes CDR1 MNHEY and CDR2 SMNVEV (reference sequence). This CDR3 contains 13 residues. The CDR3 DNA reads TGTACCAGCGGATACAGGGGGTACAATGAGCAGTTCTTC. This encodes CTSGYRGYNEQFF.

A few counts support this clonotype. The DNA of the CDR3 is TGCGCCAGCAGCTCCAGGGTAGGGCAAGAGACCCAGTACTTC. Its protein product is CASSSRVGQETQYF. This chain joins TRBV5-1 and TRBJ2-5; D is possibly TRBD1 (5 bases). V was pared by 3 bases and J by 2 bases, with 11 bases between. There are 14 residues in the CDR3. Germline lookup yields CDR1 SGHRS and CDR2 YFSETQ.

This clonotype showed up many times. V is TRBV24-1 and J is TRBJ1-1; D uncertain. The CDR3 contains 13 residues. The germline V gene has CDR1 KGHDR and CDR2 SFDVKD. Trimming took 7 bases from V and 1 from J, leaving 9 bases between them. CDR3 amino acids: CATRLDGNTEAFF. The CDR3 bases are TGTGCCACCAGACTGGACGGGAACACTGAAGCTTTCTTT.

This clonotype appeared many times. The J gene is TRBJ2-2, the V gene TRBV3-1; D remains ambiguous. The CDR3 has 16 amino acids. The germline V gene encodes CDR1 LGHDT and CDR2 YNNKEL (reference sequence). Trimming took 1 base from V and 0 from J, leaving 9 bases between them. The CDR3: CASSQGLRSNTGELFF. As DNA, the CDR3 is TGTGCCAGCAGCCAAGGGCTGCGCTCGAACACCGGGGAGCTGTTTTTT.

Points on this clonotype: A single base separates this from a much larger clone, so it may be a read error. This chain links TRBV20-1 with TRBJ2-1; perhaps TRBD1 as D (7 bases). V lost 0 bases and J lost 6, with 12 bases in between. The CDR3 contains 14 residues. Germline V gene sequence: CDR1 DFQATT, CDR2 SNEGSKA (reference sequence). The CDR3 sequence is CSARDRGRCNEQFF. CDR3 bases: TGCAGTGCTAGAGACAGGGGGAGGTGCAATGAGCAGTTCTTC.

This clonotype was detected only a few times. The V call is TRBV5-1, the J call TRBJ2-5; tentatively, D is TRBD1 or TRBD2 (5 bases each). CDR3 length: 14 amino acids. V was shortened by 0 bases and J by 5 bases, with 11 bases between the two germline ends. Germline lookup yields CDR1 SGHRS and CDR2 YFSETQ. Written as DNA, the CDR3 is TGCGCCAGCAGCTTGGGAGGGGTCGGTGAGACCCAGTACTTC. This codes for CASSLGGVGETQYF.

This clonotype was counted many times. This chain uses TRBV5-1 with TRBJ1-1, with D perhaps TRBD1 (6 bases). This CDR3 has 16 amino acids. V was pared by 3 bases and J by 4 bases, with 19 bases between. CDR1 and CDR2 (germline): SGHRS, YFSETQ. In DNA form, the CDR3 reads TGCGCCAGCAGCTCCGAGGGGGGACCCTATAGCACTGAAGCTTTCTTT. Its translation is CASSSEGGPYSTEAFF. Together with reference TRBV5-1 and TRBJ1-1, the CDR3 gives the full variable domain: KAGVTQTPRYLIKTRGQQVTLSCSPISGHRSVSWYQQTPGQGLQFLFEYFSETQRNKGNFPGRFSGRQFSNSRSEMNVSTLELGDSALYLCASSSEGGPYSTEAFFGQGTRLTVV.

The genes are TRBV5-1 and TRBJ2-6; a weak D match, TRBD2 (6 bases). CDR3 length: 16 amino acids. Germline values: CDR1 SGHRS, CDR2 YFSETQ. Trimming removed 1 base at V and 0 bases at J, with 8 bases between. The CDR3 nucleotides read TGCGCCAGCAGCTTGTGGGGGGACTCTGGGGCCAACGTCCTGACTTTC. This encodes CASSLWGDSGANVLTF.

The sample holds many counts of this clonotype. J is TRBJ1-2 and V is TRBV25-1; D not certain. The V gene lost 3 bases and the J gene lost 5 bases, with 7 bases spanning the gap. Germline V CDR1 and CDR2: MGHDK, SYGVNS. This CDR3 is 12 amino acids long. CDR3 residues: CASSDPPYGYTF. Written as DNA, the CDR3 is TGTGCCAGCAGTGACCCCCCTTATGGCTACACCTTC.

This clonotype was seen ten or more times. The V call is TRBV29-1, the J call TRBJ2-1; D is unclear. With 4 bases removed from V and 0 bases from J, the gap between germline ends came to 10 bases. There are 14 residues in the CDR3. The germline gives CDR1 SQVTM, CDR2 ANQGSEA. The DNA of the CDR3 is TGCAGCGTTGTAGGGCGCAGCTCCTACAATGAGCAGTTCTTC. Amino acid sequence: CSVVGRSSYNEQFF.

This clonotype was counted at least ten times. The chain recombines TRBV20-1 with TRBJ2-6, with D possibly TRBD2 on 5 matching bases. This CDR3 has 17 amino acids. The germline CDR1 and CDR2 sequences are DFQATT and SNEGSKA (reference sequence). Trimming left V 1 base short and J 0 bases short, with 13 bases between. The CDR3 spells CSARARDTLSGANVLTF. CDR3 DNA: TGCAGTGCTAGAGCGAGGGATACCCTCTCTGGGGCCAACGTCCTGACTTTC.

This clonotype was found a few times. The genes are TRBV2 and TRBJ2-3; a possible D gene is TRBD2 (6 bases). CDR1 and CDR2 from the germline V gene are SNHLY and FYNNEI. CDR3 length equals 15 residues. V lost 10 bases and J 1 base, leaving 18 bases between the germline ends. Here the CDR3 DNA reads TGTGCCAACACCCCGGAGCAGCGGGGCACAGATACGCAGTATTTT. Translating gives CANTPEQRGTDTQYF.

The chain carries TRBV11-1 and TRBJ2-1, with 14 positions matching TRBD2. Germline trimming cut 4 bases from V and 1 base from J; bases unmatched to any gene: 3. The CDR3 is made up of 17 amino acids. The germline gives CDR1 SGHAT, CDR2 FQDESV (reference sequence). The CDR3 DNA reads TGTGCCAGCAGCTCGGGACTAGCGGGGGTATCCTACAATGAGCAGTTCTTC. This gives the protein CASSSGLAGVSYNEQFF.

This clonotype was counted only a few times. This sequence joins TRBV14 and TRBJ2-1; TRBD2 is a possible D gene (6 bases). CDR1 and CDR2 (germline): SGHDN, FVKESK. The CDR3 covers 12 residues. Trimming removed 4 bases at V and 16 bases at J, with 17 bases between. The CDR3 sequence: CASSRGIRGHFF. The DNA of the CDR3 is TGTGCCAGCAGCCGCGGGATTCGGGGCCATTTCTTC.

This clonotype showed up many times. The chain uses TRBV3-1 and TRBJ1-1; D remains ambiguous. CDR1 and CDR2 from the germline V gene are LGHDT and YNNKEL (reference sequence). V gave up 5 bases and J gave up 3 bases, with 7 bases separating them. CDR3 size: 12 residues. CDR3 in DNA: TGTGCCAGCAGCGAAACCGACACTGAAGCTTTCTTT. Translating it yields CASSETDTEAFF.

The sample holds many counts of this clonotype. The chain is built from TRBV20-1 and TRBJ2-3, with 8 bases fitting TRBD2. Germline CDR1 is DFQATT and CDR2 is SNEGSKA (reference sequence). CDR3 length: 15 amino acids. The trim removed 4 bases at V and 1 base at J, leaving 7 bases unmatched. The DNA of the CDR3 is TGCAGTGCTACAGGACTAGCTAAGCGCACAGATACGCAGTATTTT. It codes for CSATGLAKRTDTQYF.

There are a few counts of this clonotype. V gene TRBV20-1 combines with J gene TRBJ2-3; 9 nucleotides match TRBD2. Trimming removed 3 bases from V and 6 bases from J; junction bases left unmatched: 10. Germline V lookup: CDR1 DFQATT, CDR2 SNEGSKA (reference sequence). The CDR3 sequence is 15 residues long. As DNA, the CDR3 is TGCAGTGCTAGGTGGGCGGGGGGGACGCAGGATACGCAGTATTTT. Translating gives CSARWAGGTQDTQYF.

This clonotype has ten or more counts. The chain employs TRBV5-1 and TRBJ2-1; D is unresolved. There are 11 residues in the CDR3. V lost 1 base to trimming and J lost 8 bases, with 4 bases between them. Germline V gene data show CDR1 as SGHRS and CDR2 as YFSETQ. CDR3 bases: TGCGCCAGCAGCTTGAAGTATGAGCAGTTCTTC. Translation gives CASSLKYEQFF.

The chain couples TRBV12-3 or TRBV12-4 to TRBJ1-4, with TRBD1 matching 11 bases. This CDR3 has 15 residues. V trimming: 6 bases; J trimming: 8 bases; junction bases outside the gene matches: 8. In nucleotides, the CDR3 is TGTGCCAGCAGCCCTGGGACAGGGGGGAGGGAAAAACTGTTTTTT. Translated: CASSPGTGGREKLFF.

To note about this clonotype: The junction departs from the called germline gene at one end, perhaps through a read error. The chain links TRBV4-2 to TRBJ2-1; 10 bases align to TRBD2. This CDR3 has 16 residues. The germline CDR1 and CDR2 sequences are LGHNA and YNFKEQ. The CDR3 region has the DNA TGTGCCAGGAGCCCCCGGCTAGCGGGGGCGTACAATGAGCAGTTCTTC. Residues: CARSPRLAGAYNEQFF.

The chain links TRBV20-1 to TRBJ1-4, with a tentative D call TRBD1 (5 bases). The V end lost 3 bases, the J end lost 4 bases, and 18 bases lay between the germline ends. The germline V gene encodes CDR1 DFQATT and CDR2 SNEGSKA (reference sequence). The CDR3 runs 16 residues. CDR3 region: CSASLRVGGRNEKLFF. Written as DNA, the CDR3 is TGCAGTGCTAGCCTCAGGGTAGGAGGGCGTAATGAAAAACTGTTTTTT.

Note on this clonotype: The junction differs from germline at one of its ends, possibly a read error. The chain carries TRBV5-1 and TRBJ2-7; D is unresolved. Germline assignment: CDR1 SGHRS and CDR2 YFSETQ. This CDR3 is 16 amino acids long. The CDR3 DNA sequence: TGCGCCACCAGCCGAACTACATGGGATTCCTCCTACGAGCAGTACTTC. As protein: CATSRTTWDSSYEQYF.